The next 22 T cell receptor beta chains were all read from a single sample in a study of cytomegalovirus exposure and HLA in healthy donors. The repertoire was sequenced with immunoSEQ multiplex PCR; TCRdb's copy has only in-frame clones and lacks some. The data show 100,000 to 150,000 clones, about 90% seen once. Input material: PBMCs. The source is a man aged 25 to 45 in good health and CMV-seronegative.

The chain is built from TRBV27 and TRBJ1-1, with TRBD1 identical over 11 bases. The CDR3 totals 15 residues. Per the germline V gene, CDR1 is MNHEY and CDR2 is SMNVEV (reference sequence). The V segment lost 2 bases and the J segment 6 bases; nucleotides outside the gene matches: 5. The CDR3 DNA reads TGTGCCAGCAGTTTAGGACAGGGGGCCTTTGCTGAAGCTTTCTTT. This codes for CASSLGQGAFAEAFF.

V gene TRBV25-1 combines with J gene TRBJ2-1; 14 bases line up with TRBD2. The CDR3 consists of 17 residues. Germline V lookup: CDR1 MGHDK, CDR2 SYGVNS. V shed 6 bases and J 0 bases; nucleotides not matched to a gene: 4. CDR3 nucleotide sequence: TGTGCCAGCAGAGGACTAGCGGGGGGTCGCTCCTACAATGAGCAGTTCTTC. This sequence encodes CASRGLAGGRSYNEQFF.

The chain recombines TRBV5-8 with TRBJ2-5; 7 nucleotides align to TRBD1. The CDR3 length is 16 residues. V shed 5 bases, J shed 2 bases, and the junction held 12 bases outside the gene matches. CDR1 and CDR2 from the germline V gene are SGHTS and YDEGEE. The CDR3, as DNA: TGTGCCAGCAGTTGGGGACAGTCTCGAATGCAAGAGACCCAGTACTTC. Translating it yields CASSWGQSRMQETQYF.

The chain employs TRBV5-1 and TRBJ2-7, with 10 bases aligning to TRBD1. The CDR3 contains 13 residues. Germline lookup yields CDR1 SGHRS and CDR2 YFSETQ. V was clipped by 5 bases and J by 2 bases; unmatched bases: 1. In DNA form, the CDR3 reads TGCGCCAGCAGGGGGACAGGGGCCTACGAGCAGTACTTC. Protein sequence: CASRGTGAYEQYF.

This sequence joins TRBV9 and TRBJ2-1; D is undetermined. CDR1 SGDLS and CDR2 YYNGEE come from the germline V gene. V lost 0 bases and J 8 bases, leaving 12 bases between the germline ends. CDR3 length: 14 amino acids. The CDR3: CASSVASEAHEQFF. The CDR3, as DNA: TGTGCCAGCAGCGTAGCTTCCGAAGCCCATGAGCAGTTCTTC.

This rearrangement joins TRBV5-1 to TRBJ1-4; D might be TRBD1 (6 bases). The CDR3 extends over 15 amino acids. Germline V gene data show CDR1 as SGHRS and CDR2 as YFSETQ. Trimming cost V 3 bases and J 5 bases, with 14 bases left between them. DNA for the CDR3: TGCGCCAGCAGCTCCCGGGACACGAAAAATGAAAAACTGTTTTTT. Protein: CASSSRDTKNEKLFF.

The CDR3 loop reads CASSLGTRIISGANVLTF. The DNA of the CDR3 is TGTGCCAGCAGCTTAGGGACACGAATAATATCTGGGGCCAACGTCCTGACTTTC. The rearrangement links TRBV7-9 to TRBJ2-6, with D tentatively TRBD1 (5 bases). From germline, CDR1 is SEHNR and CDR2 FQNEAQ (reference sequence). Trimming cost V 1 base and J 1 base, with 14 bases left between them. The CDR3 is 18 residues long.

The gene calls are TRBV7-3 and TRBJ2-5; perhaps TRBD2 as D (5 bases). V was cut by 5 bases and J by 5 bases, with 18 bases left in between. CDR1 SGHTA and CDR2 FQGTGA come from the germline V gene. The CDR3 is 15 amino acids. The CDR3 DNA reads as TGTGCCAGCAGCGCCGGTGCGGGCGCAATGGAGACCCAGTACTTC. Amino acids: CASSAGAGAMETQYF.

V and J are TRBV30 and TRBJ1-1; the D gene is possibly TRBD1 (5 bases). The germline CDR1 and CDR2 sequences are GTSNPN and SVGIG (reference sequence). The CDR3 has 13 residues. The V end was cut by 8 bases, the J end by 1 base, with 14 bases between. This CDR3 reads CARFGGENTEAFF. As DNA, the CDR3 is TGTGCCCGCTTCGGGGGGGAGAACACTGAAGCTTTCTTT.

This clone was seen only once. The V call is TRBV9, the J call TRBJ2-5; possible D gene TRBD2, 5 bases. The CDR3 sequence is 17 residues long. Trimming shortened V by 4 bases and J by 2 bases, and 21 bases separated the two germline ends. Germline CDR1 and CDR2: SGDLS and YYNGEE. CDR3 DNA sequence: TGTGCCAGCAGCCCAGAGGTTCTGTGGAGCGGACAAGAGACCCAGTACTTC. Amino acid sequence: CASSPEVLWSGQETQYF.

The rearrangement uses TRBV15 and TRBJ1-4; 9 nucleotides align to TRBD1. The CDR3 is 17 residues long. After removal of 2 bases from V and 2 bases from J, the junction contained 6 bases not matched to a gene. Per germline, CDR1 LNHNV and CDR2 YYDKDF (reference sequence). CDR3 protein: CATSRKNRGPTNEKLFF. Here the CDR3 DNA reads TGTGCCACCAGCAGAAAAAACAGGGGGCCGACTAATGAAAAACTGTTTTTT.

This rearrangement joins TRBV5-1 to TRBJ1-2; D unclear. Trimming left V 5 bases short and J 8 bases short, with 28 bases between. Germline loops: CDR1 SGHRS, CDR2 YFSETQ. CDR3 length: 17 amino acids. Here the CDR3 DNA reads TGCGCCAGCAGACATTTATATGTGGACGGCGGGCGTAAAGGCTACACCTTC. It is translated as CASRHLYVDGGRKGYTF.

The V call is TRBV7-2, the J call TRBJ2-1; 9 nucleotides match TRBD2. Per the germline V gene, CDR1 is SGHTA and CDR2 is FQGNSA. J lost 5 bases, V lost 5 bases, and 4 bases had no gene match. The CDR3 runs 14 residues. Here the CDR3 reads CASSRTSDHNEQFF. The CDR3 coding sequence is TGTGCCAGCAGCCGGACTAGCGATCACAATGAGCAGTTCTTC.

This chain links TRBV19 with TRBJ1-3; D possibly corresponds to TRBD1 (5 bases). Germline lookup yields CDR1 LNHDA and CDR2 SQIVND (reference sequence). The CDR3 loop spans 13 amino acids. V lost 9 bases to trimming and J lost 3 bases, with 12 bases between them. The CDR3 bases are TGTGCCAGCCAACCAGGGTTTGGAAACACCATATATTTT. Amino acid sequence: CASQPGFGNTIYF.

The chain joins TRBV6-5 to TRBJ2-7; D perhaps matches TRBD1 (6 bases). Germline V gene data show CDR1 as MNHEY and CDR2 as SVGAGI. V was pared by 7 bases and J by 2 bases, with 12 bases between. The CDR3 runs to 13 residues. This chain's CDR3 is CASTTGETYEQYF. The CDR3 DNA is TGTGCCAGCACGACAGGTGAGACCTACGAGCAGTACTTC.

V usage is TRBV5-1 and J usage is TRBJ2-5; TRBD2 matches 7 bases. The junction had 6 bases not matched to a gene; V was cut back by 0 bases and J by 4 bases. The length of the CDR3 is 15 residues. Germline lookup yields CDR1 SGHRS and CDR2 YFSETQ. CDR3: CASSLGAGVGETQYF. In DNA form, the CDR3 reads TGCGCCAGCAGCTTGGGGGCGGGAGTTGGAGAGACCCAGTACTTC.

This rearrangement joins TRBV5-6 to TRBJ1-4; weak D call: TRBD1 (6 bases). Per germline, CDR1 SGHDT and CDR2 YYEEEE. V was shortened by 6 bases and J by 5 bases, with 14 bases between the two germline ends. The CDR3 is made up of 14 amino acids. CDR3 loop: CASNTGQPNEKLFF. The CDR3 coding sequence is TGTGCCAGCAACACAGGACAGCCCAATGAAAAACTGTTTTTT.

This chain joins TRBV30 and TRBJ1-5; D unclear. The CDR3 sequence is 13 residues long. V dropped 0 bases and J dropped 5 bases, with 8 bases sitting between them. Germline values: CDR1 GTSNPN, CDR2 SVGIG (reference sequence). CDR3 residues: CAWSVGRYQPQHF. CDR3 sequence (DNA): TGTGCCTGGAGTGTGGGCAGGTATCAGCCCCAGCATTTT.

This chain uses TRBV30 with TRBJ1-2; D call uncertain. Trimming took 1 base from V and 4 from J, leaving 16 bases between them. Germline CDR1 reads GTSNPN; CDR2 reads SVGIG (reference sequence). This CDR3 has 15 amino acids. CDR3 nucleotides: TGTGCCTGGAGTGGCTACAGCGGTAGGAGCTATGGCTACACCTTC. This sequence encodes CAWSGYSGRSYGYTF.

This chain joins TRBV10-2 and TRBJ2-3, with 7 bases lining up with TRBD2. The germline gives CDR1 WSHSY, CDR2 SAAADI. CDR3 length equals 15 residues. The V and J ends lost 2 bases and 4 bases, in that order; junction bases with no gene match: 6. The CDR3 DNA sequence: TGCGCCAGCAGTGAGGGGTCGGGAGGCCCAGATACGCAGTATTTT. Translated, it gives CASSEGSGGPDTQYF.

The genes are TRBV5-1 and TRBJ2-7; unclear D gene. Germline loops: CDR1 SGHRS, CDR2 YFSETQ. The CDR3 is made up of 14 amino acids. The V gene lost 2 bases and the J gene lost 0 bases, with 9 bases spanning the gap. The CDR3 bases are TGCGCCAGCAGCTTCGATGCCAGCTCCTACGAGCAGTACTTC. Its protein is CASSFDASSYEQYF.

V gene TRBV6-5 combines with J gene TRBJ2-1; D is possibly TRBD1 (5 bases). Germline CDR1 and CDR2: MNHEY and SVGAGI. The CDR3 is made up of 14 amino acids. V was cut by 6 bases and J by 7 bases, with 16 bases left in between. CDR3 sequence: CASSPPRQQNEQFF. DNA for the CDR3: TGTGCCAGCAGCCCTCCTCGACAGCAAAATGAGCAGTTCTTC.